This passage covers 12 T cell receptor beta chains from one sample sequenced in a study of T cells in Graves' hyperthyroidism and ophthalmopathy. TCR beta CDR3 sequences were amplified from RNA transcripts. Primed by the HTBI set, a first-round RT-PCR was run on the TCR CDR3. Using its own MiXCR run on the multiplex PCR reads, TCRdb lists one record per CDR3 protein. This sample has around 420,000 distinct CDR3 sequences, with 15% to 17% found just once. The sample was blood. The receptors were gathered from a woman between 18 and 29 years old with Graves' hyperthyroidism.

This clonotype occurred many times. The V gene is TRBV2, the J gene TRBJ1-1; 8 bases line up with TRBD1. Germline lookup yields CDR1 SNHLY and CDR2 FYNNEI. V lost 4 bases and J lost 2; bases outside the gene matches: 6. CDR3 size: 15 residues. For the CDR3, the DNA is TGTGCCAGCAGTGTTCCGGGACAGGCAAACACTGAAGCTTTCTTT. Protein: CASSVPGQANTEAFF. Full variable domain (remainder filled in from reference TRBV2 and TRBJ1-1): EPEVTQTPSHQVTQMGQEVILRCVPISNHLYFYWYRQILGQKVEFLVSFYNNEISEKSEIFDDQFSVERPDGSNFTLKIRSTKLEDSAMYFCASSVPGQANTEAFFGQGTRLTVV.

V usage is TRBV6-1 and J usage is TRBJ1-4; D gene unclear. CDR1 and CDR2 from the germline V gene are MNHNS and SASEGT. The CDR3 sequence is 13 residues long. V lost 11 bases and J 4 bases, leaving 14 bases between the germline ends. In DNA form, the CDR3 reads TGTGCCTCCGAAAGAGAAAATAATGAAAAACTGTTTTTT. It translates to CASERENNEKLFF.

This clonotype was found many times. The V gene is TRBV10-3, the J gene TRBJ1-1; D is unclear. Germline values: CDR1 ENHRY, CDR2 SYGVKD. CDR3 length: 14 residues. V was trimmed by 1 base and J by 5 bases, leaving 11 bases between them. The CDR3, as DNA: TGTGCCATCAGTGAGTTCCCATCCCCGACTGAAGCTTTCTTT. Encoded protein: CAISEFPSPTEAFF.

With regard to this clonotype: An end of the junction differs from the germline gene, which may be a read error. V is TRBV3-1 and J is TRBJ2-7; 7 nucleotides align to TRBD2. Looked up from germline, CDR1 is LGHDT and CDR2 is YNNKEL (reference sequence). The CDR3 loop spans 14 amino acids. For the CDR3, the DNA is TGTGCCAGCAGCCGGGAGGGGAATCCCTACGAGCAGTGCTTC. This codes for CASSREGNPYEQCF.

In this sample, this clonotype turned up many times. As DNA, the CDR3 is TGTGCCAGCAGCCCGCTAGGACTAGCGGGAGATGAGCAGTTCTTC. As protein: CASSPLGLAGDEQFF. The chain combines TRBV3-1 with TRBJ2-1; 13 bases agree with TRBD2. The CDR3 sequence is 15 residues long. The germline V gene encodes CDR1 LGHDT and CDR2 YNNKEL (reference sequence). With 4 bases clipped from V and 8 bases from J, the junction kept 5 bases outside the gene matches.

This clonotype was observed a handful of times. The chain combines TRBV6-1 with TRBJ2-3; D is unclear. This CDR3 contains 16 residues. With 7 bases removed from V and 3 bases from J, the gap between germline ends came to 20 bases. The V gene's germline CDR1 is MNHNS and CDR2 SASEGT. Here the CDR3 DNA reads TGTGCCAGCACCCCCTCTCCTGGAATCCGTACAGATACGCAGTATTTT. It is translated as CASTPSPGIRTDTQYF.

This clonotype was seen many times. This chain links TRBV5-6 with TRBJ2-7, with D perhaps TRBD1 or TRBD2 (7 bases each). The V gene's germline CDR1 is SGHDT and CDR2 YYEEEE. V was pared by 2 bases and J by 1 base, with 13 bases between. The CDR3 has 15 amino acids. The CDR3 protein is CASSFGRGGSYEQYF. CDR3 bases: TGTGCCAGCAGCTTCGGCAGGGGGGGATCCTACGAGCAGTACTTC. Combining the CDR3 with reference TRBV5-6 and TRBJ2-7 gives the whole variable domain DAGVTQSPTHLIKTRGQQVTLRCSPKSGHDTVSWYQQALGQGPQFIFQYYEEEERQRGNFPDRFSGHQFPNYSSELNVNALLLGDSALYLCASSFGRGGSYEQYFGPGTRLTVT.

This clonotype was seen ten or more times. This chain connects TRBV18 to TRBJ2-2, with a weak D call TRBD1 (6 bases). V was shortened by 2 bases and J by 6 bases, with 16 bases between the two germline ends. The germline V gene has CDR1 KGHSH and CDR2 LQKENI. The CDR3 has 16 residues. The DNA of the CDR3 is TGTGCCAGCTCACCAGTTTCCTCGACAGGTCCCGGGGAGCTGTTTTTT. Residues: CASSPVSSTGPGELFF.

V and J are TRBV7-9 and TRBJ2-7; 9 nucleotides align to TRBD1. Germline V CDR1 and CDR2: SEHNR, FQNEAQ (reference sequence). The CDR3 covers 13 residues. Germline trimming cut 4 bases from V and 6 bases from J; bases unmatched to any gene: 4. The DNA for the CDR3 is TGTGCCAGCAGCTCGTGGACAGGGGTCGAGCAGTACTTC. Protein product: CASSSWTGVEQYF.

This clonotype was seen at least ten times. J is TRBJ1-1 and V is TRBV10-3, with 12 bases identical to TRBD1. V shed 5 bases, J shed 2 bases, and the junction held 9 bases outside the gene matches. CDR3 length: 17 residues. Per the germline V gene, CDR1 is ENHRY and CDR2 is SYGVKD. DNA of the CDR3: TGTGCCATCAGTCGAAGGGGGGACAGGGGGCGAAACACTGAAGCTTTCTTT. Protein: CAISRRGDRGRNTEAFF.

Details on this clonotype: Compared with germline, one end of the junction differs, possibly owing to a read error. The chain has TRBV19 and TRBJ2-6; D possibly corresponds to TRBD1 (6 bases). CDR1 LNHDA and CDR2 SQIVND come from the germline V gene (reference sequence). This CDR3 has 18 residues. CDR3 loop: CASSLDRPGSSGANVLTF. The CDR3 DNA follows: TGTGCCAGTAGTTTAGACAGGCCGGGGAGCTCTGGGGCCAACGTCCTGACTTTC.

There are a few counts of this clonotype. The rearrangement uses TRBV7-6 and TRBJ1-2; D is unresolved. Germline V gene data show CDR1 as SGHVS and CDR2 as FNYEAQ. The CDR3 covers 12 residues. The ends were cut back, 1 base at V and 9 bases at J, with 9 bases in the middle. As DNA, the CDR3 is TGTGCCAGCAGCTTAGGAAAGGGCAGCTACACCTTC. Its translation is CASSLGKGSYTF.